In its sample, the clone carrying this T cell receptor beta chain was seen a few times. The CDR3 contains 17 residues. Germline V lookup: CDR1 SGHRS, CDR2 YFSETQ. V was clipped by 4 bases and J by 8 bases, with 27 bases between them. Original analysis: It was from reference gene primer amplification that nucleated cell counts were estimated. Assay: immunoSEQ multiplex PCR; the TCRdb copy retains only in-frame clones and omits some. That table is the source of V, J and clone size, and D and trimming were worked out from the DNA. The sample records a few hundred thousand clones, around 92% being singletons. This entry belongs to a study of blood T cell repertoires in COVID-19.

Sequenced input: peripheral blood. The gene calls are TRBV5-1 and TRBJ1-2; perhaps TRBD1 as D (6 bases). The receptor comes from a young man who had recovered from COVID-19. The chain's CDR3 is CASSGLGGAKGTWGYTF. The CDR3 DNA is TGCGCCAGCAGCGGCCTTGGGGGCGCAAAAGGTACTTGGGGCTACACCTTC.